Below, 2 T cell receptor beta chains from the same sample are listed, as sequenced in a study of T-cell memory formation after mild COVID-19. TCRdb ran MiXCR on the 5' RACE reads and lists one entry per CDR3 protein. Seen here are 500,000 to 600,000 distinct CDR3 sequences, roughly 17% observed once, and the top ten hold 12%. Sequencing used PBMCs or a T cell subset sorted from them (not recorded which). The origin of the receptors is an adult woman who had mild COVID-19 (a few samples of this study predate the infection). Cell type and time point are not known.

V gene TRBV6-1 combines with J gene TRBJ2-1; a possible D gene is TRBD1 (6 bases). CDR1 and CDR2 from the germline V gene are MNHNS and SASEGT. Deletions cut 6 bases from V and 12 bases from J, with 24 bases between. This CDR3 is 15 amino acids long. DNA of the CDR3: TGTGCCAGCAGCGGTCACCGGAAAATCCAGGGGCGGCAGTTCTTC. Its translation is CASSGHRKIQGRQFF.

This clonotype was found once. This chain joins TRBV7-9 and TRBJ1-2; TRBD1 matches at 8 bases. Trimming took 5 bases from V and 3 from J; bases not matched to a gene: 8. This CDR3 is 15 amino acids long. Germline V gene data show CDR1 as SEHNR and CDR2 as FQNEAQ (reference sequence). CDR3 nucleotides: TGTGCCAGCAGCGTAACGACAGGGGCTCACTATGGCTACACCTTC. Translation gives CASSVTTGAHYGYTF. Based on the CDR3 plus reference TRBV7-9 and TRBJ1-2, the full variable domain is DTGVSQNPRHKITKRGQNVTFRCDPISEHNRLYWYRQTLGQGPEFLTYFQNEAQLEKSRLLSDRFSAERPKGSFSTLEIQRTEQGDSAMYLCASSVTTGAHYGYTFGSGTRLTVV.